The 21 T cell receptor beta chains listed next were all sequenced from one sample in a study of regulatory T cells in long-lasting Graves disease. Arm-PCR of CDR3 regions with iRepertoire HTBI primers generated TCR beta libraries. TCRdb reprocessed the multiplex PCR reads with MiXCR, giving one entry per CDR3 protein. Here the sample spans about 300,000 distinct CDR3 sequences, under 25% being singletons. Noted time point: persistent/refractory GD, antithyroid drugs over 5 years with positive TRAb. The authors made the TCR library using RNA they extracted from PBMCs. The sequencing here drew on peripheral blood mononuclear cells (PBMCs), taken when the disease was refractory, from a patient treated with antithyroid drugs. The receptor set was obtained from a female donor with Graves disease.

This clonotype was detected many times. This chain connects TRBV28 to TRBJ2-5, with 10 bases lining up with TRBD2. The V and J ends lost 2 bases and 2 bases, in that order; junction bases with no gene match: 8. CDR1 and CDR2 from the germline V gene are MDHEN and SYDVKM. This CDR3 is 17 amino acids long. This CDR3 reads CASSLGSTSGVQETQYF. In nucleotides, the CDR3 is TGTGCCAGCAGTTTAGGGTCTACTAGCGGGGTTCAAGAGACCCAGTACTTC. The full variable domain, its missing parts supplied by reference TRBV28 and TRBJ2-5, is DVKVTQSSRYLVKRTGEKVFLECVQDMDHENMFWYRQDPGLGLRLIYFSYDVKMKEKGDIPEGYSVSREKKERFSLILESASTNQTSMYLCASSLGSTSGVQETQYFGPGTRLLVL.

There are a few counts of this clonotype. J is TRBJ2-2 and V is TRBV7-8; TRBD2 matches 10 bases. V shed 1 base, J shed 9 bases, and the junction held 8 bases outside the gene matches. CDR1 and CDR2 (germline): SGHVS, FQNEAQ. The CDR3 contains 16 residues. DNA of the CDR3: TGTGCCAGCAGCTTAGGAGGAGCGGGAGGGCACCGGGAGCTGTTTTTT. Translating gives CASSLGGAGGHRELFF.

This clonotype was found many times. The J gene is TRBJ1-1, the V gene TRBV15; no clear D gene. The CDR3 runs to 12 residues. Germline V gives CDR1 LNHNV, CDR2 YYDKDF (reference sequence). V lost 1 base and J 10 bases, leaving 10 bases between the germline ends. CDR3 sequence: CATSRAGEAAFF. In DNA, the CDR3 is TGTGCCACCAGCAGAGCTGGGGAGGCAGCTTTCTTT.

This clonotype was detected a few times. The J gene is TRBJ1-1, the V gene TRBV4-1; D gene ambiguous. From germline, CDR1 is MGHRA and CDR2 YSYEKL. Trimming took 0 bases from V and 9 from J, leaving 11 bases between them. CDR3 size: 13 residues. The CDR3 spells CASSQDSGLQAFF. The CDR3, as DNA: TGCGCCAGCAGCCAAGATTCCGGCCTTCAAGCTTTCTTT.

At least ten counts were recorded for this clonotype. The CDR3 sequence: CAISESNREKVNEQFF. In DNA, the CDR3 is TGTGCCATCAGTGAGTCGAACCGGGAAAAAGTCAATGAGCAGTTCTTC. This chain joins TRBV10-3 and TRBJ2-1, with TRBD2 as a possible D gene (5 bases). CDR1 and CDR2 from the germline V gene are ENHRY and SYGVKD. The CDR3 sequence is 16 residues long. The V end lost 0 bases, the J end lost 6 bases, and 15 bases lay between the germline ends.

The chain links TRBV15 to TRBJ1-6, with D hard to call. Trimming left V 0 bases short and J 11 bases short, with 14 bases between. The V gene's germline CDR1 is LNHNV and CDR2 YYDKDF (reference sequence). The CDR3 sequence is 15 residues long. This CDR3 reads CATSRDWGGKPPLHF. For the CDR3, the DNA is TGTGCCACCAGCAGAGATTGGGGAGGGAAGCCACCCCTCCACTTT.

As regards this clonotype: The conserved phenylalanine or tryptophan normally closing the CDR3 is absent here, so this likely arose from a read error. V usage is TRBV4-3 and J usage is TRBJ1-4; 9 nucleotides match TRBD1. V lost 5 bases to trimming and J lost 10 bases; unmatched junction nucleotides: 11. Germline V gene lookup returns CDR1 LGHNA and CDR2 YSLEER. The CDR3 is 15 residues long. Here the CDR3 DNA reads TGCGCCAGCAGCGCAGACAGGGGGGCAATTGGAAAACTGTTTTTG. It encodes CASSADRGAIGKLFL.

The sample holds a few counts of this clonotype. The J gene is TRBJ2-2, the V gene TRBV12-3 or TRBV12-4; 7 positions match TRBD2. The length of the CDR3 is 15 residues. The trim removed 4 bases at V and 3 bases at J, leaving 5 bases unmatched. The CDR3 coding sequence is TGTGCCAGCAGTTGGACTAGGTGGCACACCGGGGAGCTGTTTTTT. This gives the protein CASSWTRWHTGELFF.

This clonotype appeared many times. The chain couples TRBV11-2 to TRBJ2-5, with a tentative D call TRBD2 (6 bases). Trimming pared 0 bases from V and 6 bases from J, leaving 17 bases between. In germline, CDR1 is SGHAT, CDR2 FQNNGV. This CDR3 spans 16 amino acids. CDR3 DNA sequence: TGTGCCAGCAGCTTAGATCCGAGACTAGGGCCGAAGACCCAGTACTTC. Translation gives CASSLDPRLGPKTQYF.

The gene calls are TRBV19 and TRBJ2-5, with 8 nucleotides matching TRBD2. With 5 bases clipped from V and 3 bases from J, the junction kept 5 bases outside the gene matches. The germline V gene has CDR1 LNHDA and CDR2 SQIVND (reference sequence). This CDR3 spans 14 amino acids. In DNA, the CDR3 is TGTGCCAGTAGTGCACGGGGGGGAGAAGAGACCCAGTACTTC. Protein: CASSARGGEETQYF.

J is TRBJ1-1 and V is TRBV5-4; 8 nucleotides agree with TRBD1. The CDR3 is 15 amino acids. J was trimmed by 3 bases and V by 0 bases; bases with no gene match: 4. In germline, CDR1 is SGHNT, CDR2 YYREEE (reference sequence). CDR3 bases: TGTGCCAGCAGCTTGGGGGACAGGATTTACACTGAAGCTTTCTTT. Translated, it gives CASSLGDRIYTEAFF.

This clonotype appeared many times. The chain couples TRBV20-1 to TRBJ1-1; TRBD1 aligns across 9 bases. CDR1 is DFQATT and CDR2 is SNEGSKA in the germline V gene (reference sequence). The CDR3 spans 14 residues. V lost 3 bases and J lost 4; bases outside the gene matches: 6. The CDR3 DNA is TGCAGTGCTAGTCGGACAGGGGATGTCACTGAAGCTTTCTTT. Translating it yields CSASRTGDVTEAFF.

With respect to this clonotype: One end of the junction fails to match germline, which may point to a read error. The chain uses TRBV12-3 or TRBV12-4 and TRBJ2-5; 13 bases line up with TRBD2. The CDR3 extends over 16 amino acids. CDR3 nucleotide sequence: TGTGCCAGCAGTTCGGGACTAGCGGGAACGGTTGAGACCCAGCACTTC. Protein sequence: CASSSGLAGTVETQHF.

In its sample, this clonotype was seen a few times. This rearrangement joins TRBV29-1 to TRBJ1-2; perhaps TRBD1 as D (5 bases). The V end lost 7 bases, the J end lost 5 bases, and 26 bases lay between the germline ends. From germline, CDR1 is SQVTM and CDR2 ANQGSEA. This CDR3 is 16 amino acids long. The CDR3, as DNA: TGCAGCGCCCGACCCTTCAGAAGAAGCAGGGAATATGGCTACACCTTC. Its protein is CSARPFRRSREYGYTF.

This clonotype was counted many times. This rearrangement joins TRBV11-2 to TRBJ2-7; TRBD2 matches 7 bases. Germline CDR1 reads SGHAT; CDR2 reads FQNNGV. CDR3 length: 16 amino acids. Unmatched junction bases numbered 12, after V lost 0 bases and J lost 7 bases. CDR3 nucleotides: TGTGCCAGCAGCTTAGAGGGGGGGGAGAGGCTAAATGAGCAGTACTTC. Encoded protein: CASSLEGGERLNEQYF.

In this sample, this clonotype turned up many times. The rearrangement uses TRBV28 and TRBJ1-1, with TRBD1 identical over 7 bases. The ends lost 2 bases at V and 0 bases at J; junction bases unmatched: 6. Germline CDR1 is MDHEN and CDR2 is SYDVKM. The length of the CDR3 is 16 residues. CDR3 protein: CASSLEAGGMNTEAFF. In DNA, the CDR3 is TGTGCCAGCAGTTTAGAGGCAGGGGGAATGAACACTGAAGCTTTCTTT. Combining the CDR3 with reference TRBV28 and TRBJ1-1 gives the whole variable domain DVKVTQSSRYLVKRTGEKVFLECVQDMDHENMFWYRQDPGLGLRLIYFSYDVKMKEKGDIPEGYSVSREKKERFSLILESASTNQTSMYLCASSLEAGGMNTEAFFGQGTRLTVV.

This clonotype was found a few times. This chain uses TRBV5-5 with TRBJ2-7, with TRBD2 as a possible D gene (8 bases). The CDR3 runs 18 residues. Trimming cost V 4 bases and J 5 bases, with 28 bases left between them. Germline CDR1 SGHKS, CDR2 YYEKEE (reference sequence). CDR3 nucleotide sequence: TGTGCCAGCAGCCTCACAGGGGTTTCTAGCGGGCCGATGGACGAGCAGTACTTC. It translates to CASSLTGVSSGPMDEQYF.

The chain uses TRBV20-1 and TRBJ2-7, with D tentatively TRBD1 (6 bases). The V end was cut by 3 bases, the J end by 5 bases, with 20 bases between. Per the germline V gene, CDR1 is DFQATT and CDR2 is SNEGSKA (reference sequence). This CDR3 has 15 residues. The CDR3 loop reads CSARRSIQGFHEQYF. The DNA of the CDR3 is TGCAGTGCTAGGCGCTCGATACAGGGTTTCCACGAGCAGTACTTC.

The chain uses TRBV7-2 and TRBJ1-4, with a weak D call TRBD1 (5 bases). CDR3 length: 13 amino acids. Between the trimmed V and J ends, which lost 6 bases and 4 bases, there was a span of 9 bases. Germline V CDR1 and CDR2: SGHTA, FQGNSA. CDR3 sequence (DNA): TGTGCCAGCAGAGGACATTTTAATGAAAAACTGTTTTTT. It encodes CASRGHFNEKLFF.

This clonotype was detected ten times or more. The chain links TRBV28 to TRBJ1-5, with D possibly being TRBD1 (6 bases). V was shortened by 6 bases and J by 7 bases, with 13 bases between the two germline ends. This CDR3 spans 13 amino acids. Per germline, CDR1 MDHEN and CDR2 SYDVKM. CDR3 amino acids: CASSDRSWQPQHF. CDR3 bases: TGTGCCAGCAGCGACAGGTCTTGGCAGCCCCAGCATTTT.

The V gene is TRBV19, the J gene TRBJ2-2, with D tentatively TRBD1 (6 bases). Germline loops: CDR1 LNHDA, CDR2 SQIVND (reference sequence). V was pared by 1 base and J by 13 bases, with 16 bases between. CDR3 length: 14 residues. CDR3 amino acids: CASSIGSGTSGLFF. CDR3 nucleotide sequence: TGTGCCAGTAGTATAGGTTCCGGGACAAGTGGGCTGTTTTTT.